This T cell receptor beta chain was retrieved from a study of blood T cell repertoires in COVID-19. Study-level information: The United States, Italy and Spain provided the acute and convalescent COVID-19 samples.

Some clones are missing from TCRdb's copy, which holds only in-frame ones; the method was immunoSEQ multiplex PCR. Among 310,000 or so clones listed, 70% to 90% were seen once. Concerning this clone: This sample also contains other DNA sequences that code for the same CDR3.

Participants were aged 18 to 89 years, lived in about 26 US areas, and enrolled virtually. Cohort allocation depended upon clinical history that participants reported. Before being deemed recovered, Cohort 3 donors had two negative PCRs, clearance, or symptom resolution. Per germline, CDR1 SGDLS and CDR2 YYNGEE. J gave up 2 bases and V 3 bases, and 4 bases lay outside the gene matches. The CDR3 runs 14 residues. Sequencing input: PBMCs or T cells enriched from blood (not recorded which). The origin of this receptor is a woman younger than 45 who had recovered from COVID-19. The rearrangement uses TRBV9 and TRBJ2-5; TRBD2 agrees at 7 bases. For the CDR3, the DNA is TGTGCCAGCAGCGCAGGGACTATTCAAGAGACCCAGTACTTC. Translated, it gives CASSAGTIQETQYF.